This T cell receptor beta chain emerged from a study of vaccination effects on CD4 cells after COVID-19. Whole-study results and caveats: Clones arising from infection and from vaccination showed marked clonal contraction late after vaccination.

The CDR3 has 16 amino acids. Looked up from germline, CDR1 is LNHDA and CDR2 is SQIVND (reference sequence). V gave up 5 bases and J gave up 0 bases, with 14 bases separating them. Assay used: immunoSEQ multiplex PCR; TCRdb lists only in-frame clones, some missing. This sample has more than 35,000 clones, with 72% found just once. As regards this clone: Antigen unknown.

Culture lasted about ten days before CD4+ T cell isolation. Each participant was administered two doses of either the BNT162b2 or the mRNA-1273 vaccine. According to the study, vaccine recipients showed no prior SARS-CoV-2 infection and negative nucleocapsid antibodies. The specimen was CD4+ T cells from PBMCs cultured without peptide, collected after COVID-19 vaccination. This sequence originates from a human donor who received a COVID-19 vaccine. This chain connects TRBV19 to TRBJ1-5; D is unclear. The DNA for the CDR3 is TGTGCCAGTAGTGTCCTCCAGAGATATAGCAATCAGCCCCAGCATTTT. Translating gives CASSVLQRYSNQPQHF. Together with reference TRBV19 and TRBJ1-5, the CDR3 gives the full variable domain: DGGITQSPKYLFRKEGQNVTLSCEQNLNHDAMYWYRQDPGQGLRLIYYSQIVNDFQKGDIAEGYSVSREKKESFPLTVTSAQKNPTAFYLCASSVLQRYSNQPQHFGDGTRLSIL.